This T cell receptor (beta chain) was captured by sequencing in a study of T cells in Graves' hyperthyroidism and ophthalmopathy. In its sample, this clonotype was seen many times. Its cognate antigen is unknown. Sequence at one end of the junction differs from germline and may be a read error. Study-wide points: Model output signaled ophthalmopathy a median approximately 6.2 months ahead of onset.

The CDR3 regions of TCR beta were amplified from RNA transcripts. A set of HTBI primers served as the primers for a first-round RT-PCR of the TCR CDR3. Each CDR3 protein gets one entry after TCRdb re-called the multiplex PCR reads with MiXCR. The table records 530,000 or so distinct CDR3 sequences, around 46% of them present only once. Germline values: CDR1 SGHDN, CDR2 FVKESK. This CDR3 spans 15 amino acids. If no ophthalmopathy progression occurred within 18 months, Graves' hyperthyroidism was stable. Patients aged 18 to 65 had newly diagnosed hyperthyroidism that had lasted under 2 months. The diagnostic basis comprised clinical symptoms, serum thyroxine and TRAb, thyroid ultrasound and orbital computed tomography.

The clonotype was recovered from a woman aged 18-35 years with Graves' hyperthyroidism. Sequencing was performed on peripheral blood or thyroid tissue (not recorded which). The V gene is TRBV14, the J gene TRBJ1-1; D possibly corresponds to TRBD1 (5 bases). CDR3 sequence (DNA): TGTGCCGGCAGCCAAGGGGAGGGAAGGAGCACTGAAGCTTTCTTT. It yields the protein CAGSQGEGRSTEAFF.